Only a few counts were recorded for the clone carrying this TCR beta chain. Its antigen is unknown. The data were taken from a study of T cell repertoires in cytomegalovirus infection. General observations from the study: Dominant in the ex vivo response were TCR beta clonotypes restricted by HLA-C and specific for CMV.

J gave up 4 bases and V 6 bases, and 5 bases lay outside the gene matches. The CDR3 sequence is 13 residues long. Germline lookup yields CDR1 MNHNS and CDR2 SASEGT. TCRdb passed the reads through MiXCR, listing each CDR3 protein once. The sample shows 680,000 or so distinct CDR3 sequences, roughly 35% of them seen only once. This rearrangement joins TRBV6-1 to TRBJ1-1; TRBD1 matches at 7 bases. The receptor was isolated from a human donor in good health (CMV status not recorded). Some clones in this sample may be carry-over from other donors' samples. Sequencing was performed on PBMCs. The CDR3 region is CASRGGQFTEAFF. CDR3 in DNA: TGTGCCAGCAGGGGGGGACAGTTCACTGAAGCTTTCTTT.